A selection of T cell receptor beta chains follows, all from one sample in a study of blood T cell repertoires in COVID-19. TCRdb's copy holds only in-frame clones and misses some; the assay was immunoSEQ multiplex PCR. Among 70,000 to 95,000 clones listed, approximately 92% were seen once. The material sequenced was peripheral blood. These receptors all come from an older woman with active COVID-19. The CDR3 runs from the conserved cysteine through the conserved F or W. D genes are given only for firm matches. Size is stated for part of the rows, as once, few or many counts, or as a class when the clone is expanded.

V: TRBV2
size: few
J: TRBJ2-3
D: TRBD1
DNA: TGTGCCAGCAGTGAAGTAGGCTGGGGACAGGACAAGTATTTT
CDR3: CASSEVGWGQDKYF

V: TRBV28
size: -
J: TRBJ1-6
D: -
DNA: TGTGCCAGCAGTTTACCACAGGTCAATTCACCCCTCCACTTT
CDR3: CASSLPQVNSPLHF

V: TRBV28
size: -
J: TRBJ1-2
D: TRBD1
DNA: TGTGCCAGCAGTTTACTAACAGGGGCCAATGGCTACACCTTC
CDR3: CASSLLTGANGYTF

V: TRBV27
size: -
J: TRBJ2-5
D: TRBD2
DNA: TGTGCCAGCAGTTTTTTTAGCGGGGGGGGAAGGGAGACCCAGTACTTC
CDR3: CASSFFSGGGRETQYF

V: TRBV15
size: -
J: TRBJ2-7
D: TRBD2
DNA: TGTGCCACCAGCAGAGGGGCGGGGGCCTACGAGCAGTACTTC
CDR3: CATSRGAGAYEQYF

V: TRBV2
size: -
J: TRBJ2-2
D: -
DNA: TGTGCCAGCGCCCCACCTAGCGCGAACACCGGGGAGCTGTTTTTT
CDR3: CASAPPSANTGELFF

V: TRBV11-2
size: -
J: TRBJ2-7
D: -
DNA: TGTGCCAGCAGCTTATCGGCGGGATTATTACGGTACGAGCAGTACTTC
CDR3: CASSLSAGLLRYEQYF

V: TRBV30
size: -
J: TRBJ2-1
D: -
DNA: TGTGCCTGGAACCCGTCATACGGTCACTACAATGAGCAGTTCTTC
CDR3: CAWNPSYGHYNEQFF

V: TRBV2
size: -
J: TRBJ2-5
D: TRBD2
DNA: TGTGCCAGCAGTGAGCTTCCTAGCGGGGTAAAGTTACAAGAGACCCAGTACTTC
CDR3: CASSELPSGVKLQETQYF

V: TRBV10-3
size: -
J: TRBJ2-7
D: -
DNA: TGTGCCATCAGTGAGTTAGGCCTTGAGGACGAGCAGTACTTC
CDR3: CAISELGLEDEQYF

V: TRBV6-2/TRBV6-3
size: -
J: TRBJ2-1
D: TRBD1
DNA: TGTGCCAGCAGTTCTGACAGGGTCAATGAGCAGTTCTTC
CDR3: CASSSDRVNEQFF

V: TRBV12-5
size: -
J: TRBJ2-3
D: -
DNA: TGTGCTAGTGGTCAACAAACAGATACGCAGTATTTT
CDR3: CASGQQTDTQYF

V: TRBV3-1/TRBV3-2
size: -
J: TRBJ2-6
D: -
DNA: TGTGCCAGCAGCCAAGTACAGGGTGCGTCTGGGGCCAACGTCCTGACTTTC
CDR3: CASSQVQGASGANVLTF

V: TRBV19
size: -
J: TRBJ1-5
D: -
DNA: TGTGCCAGTGTGGGCAACCTCGTTTATAGCAATCAGCCCCAGCATTTT
CDR3: CASVGNLVYSNQPQHF

V: TRBV6-5
size: -
J: TRBJ1-1
D: TRBD1
DNA: TGTGCCAGCAGTTTCAAATGGGGACAGGAAGCTTTCTTT
CDR3: CASSFKWGQEAFF

V: TRBV7-8
size: -
J: TRBJ2-1
D: TRBD2
DNA: TGTGCCAGCAGCCGGACTAGCGGGACTGTCGGTGAGCAGTTCTTC
CDR3: CASSRTSGTVGEQFF

V: TRBV19
size: -
J: TRBJ1-5
D: TRBD1
DNA: TGTGCCAGTATGCGGCAGGGGGCGAGTCAGCCCCAGCATTTT
CDR3: CASMRQGASQPQHF

V: TRBV7-9
size: -
J: TRBJ1-3
D: TRBD1
DNA: TGTGCCAGCAGCCACGACAGGGGGCTACGGGGGTCTTCTGGAAACACCATATATTTT
CDR3: CASSHDRGLRGSSGNTIYF

V: TRBV11-3
size: -
J: TRBJ2-1
D: TRBD2
DNA: TGTGCCAGCAGCTTAGACGGGGTAGCGGGGTCAAATGAGCAGTTCTTC
CDR3: CASSLDGVAGSNEQFF

V: TRBV24-1
size: -
J: TRBJ2-5
D: -
DNA: TGTGCCACCAGAGGGACTGAGCAGACCCAGTACTTC
CDR3: CATRGTEQTQYF

V: TRBV7-2
size: -
J: TRBJ2-5
D: TRBD1
DNA: TGTGCCAGCAGCTTACGGTCAGGGGGAGAGACCCAGTACTTC
CDR3: CASSLRSGGETQYF

V: TRBV6-5
size: few
J: TRBJ2-5
D: TRBD2
DNA: TGTGCCAGCAGAGGACTAGCGGCCCAAGAGACCCAGTACTTC
CDR3: CASRGLAAQETQYF

V: TRBV7-2
size: -
J: TRBJ2-5
D: -
DNA: TGTGCCAGCAGCTTAGAAGGGGGCCAAGAGACCCAGTACTTC
CDR3: CASSLEGGQETQYF

V: TRBV5-8
size: -
J: TRBJ1-5
D: -
DNA: TGTGCCAGCAGCCGGTTCAATCAGCCCCAGCATTTT
CDR3: CASSRFNQPQHF

V: TRBV18
size: -
J: TRBJ1-2
D: TRBD1
DNA: TGTGCCAGCTCACCCCGGGACAGGGATGGCTACACCTTC
CDR3: CASSPRDRDGYTF

V: TRBV5-4
size: -
J: TRBJ1-1
D: TRBD1
DNA: TGTGCCAGCAGCCCGGGGACAGACACTGAAGCTTTCTTT
CDR3: CASSPGTDTEAFF

V: TRBV28
size: few
J: TRBJ1-5
D: -
DNA: TGTGCCAGCCGACTTCCAGAGGGCCTCAATCAGCCCCAGCATTTT
CDR3: CASRLPEGLNQPQHF

V: TRBV4-2
size: -
J: TRBJ2-4
D: TRBD1
DNA: TGTGCCAGCAGCCAAGCTGGAAGGACAGGGGGACATAGGTACTTC
CDR3: CASSQAGRTGGHRYF

V: TRBV7-8
size: once
J: TRBJ2-3
D: -
DNA: TGTGCCAGCAGCTCAACCGAGCGGATCAGCACAGATACGCAGTATTTT
CDR3: CASSSTERISTDTQYF

V: TRBV28
size: -
J: TRBJ1-1
D: -
DNA: TGTGCCAGCAGGTCGCCCGGGAGGACTGAAGCTTTCTTT
CDR3: CASRSPGRTEAFF

V: TRBV6-5
size: -
J: TRBJ2-3
D: -
DNA: TGTGCCAGCAGATACGGTGGCGGATGCACAGATACGCAGTATTTT
CDR3: CASRYGGGCTDTQYF

V: TRBV19
size: -
J: TRBJ1-5
D: TRBD1
DNA: TGTGCCAGTAGTGATTATTCGGGACAGCTATCGAATAGCAATCAGCCCCAGCATTTT
CDR3: CASSDYSGQLSNSNQPQHF

V: TRBV4-3
size: -
J: TRBJ2-1
D: -
DNA: TGCGCCAGCAGCCAAGTTGGGGGGGCCAGCTCCTACAATGAGCAGTTCTTC
CDR3: CASSQVGGASSYNEQFF

V: TRBV5-1
size: -
J: TRBJ2-3
D: -
DNA: TGCGCCAGCAGCTTGACAGGGATGGGAGCAGATACGCAGTATTTT
CDR3: CASSLTGMGADTQYF

V: TRBV6-4
size: -
J: TRBJ1-2
D: -
DNA: TGTGCCAGCAGTGACTCTGGCAGCCCCGGGGGGGGCTACACCTTC
CDR3: CASSDSGSPGGGYTF

V: TRBV6-2/TRBV6-3
size: -
J: TRBJ2-7
D: TRBD1
DNA: TGTGCCAGCAGTTCGGCGGGGACAGGGTACAGCGAGCAGTACTTC
CDR3: CASSSAGTGYSEQYF

V: TRBV5-1
size: -
J: TRBJ2-7
D: -
DNA: TGCGCCAGCAGCTTCTCCGCTGGGCCGGGGGAGCAGTACTTC
CDR3: CASSFSAGPGEQYF

V: TRBV30
size: -
J: TRBJ1-2
D: -
DNA: TGTGCCTGGAGGGAGACTAACTATGGCTACACCTTC
CDR3: CAWRETNYGYTF

V: TRBV18
size: once
J: TRBJ1-5
D: -
DNA: TGTGCCAGCTCACAAGACAGAGTCAATCAGCCCCAGCATTTT
CDR3: CASSQDRVNQPQHF

V: TRBV4-1
size: -
J: TRBJ1-6
D: TRBD1
DNA: TGCGCCAGCAGCCACCGGGACAGCATCTTCGCCCGGGATTCACCCCTCCACTTT
CDR3: CASSHRDSIFARDSPLHF

V: TRBV24-1
size: -
J: TRBJ2-7
D: -
DNA: TGTGCCACCAGTGACGGAAGGGCCGGGACAAGCCCCTACGAGCAGTACTTC
CDR3: CATSDGRAGTSPYEQYF

V: TRBV29-1
size: -
J: TRBJ1-4
D: -
DNA: TGCAGCGTTCTTCTTGCAACTAATGAAAAACTGTTTTTT
CDR3: CSVLLATNEKLFF

V: TRBV28
size: -
J: TRBJ2-2
D: -
DNA: TGTGCCAGCAGTCCGAGGGTTGATAGGCAAGTGGATCGGGCGGCCGGGGAGCTGTTTTTT
CDR3: CASSPRVDRQVDRAAGELFF

V: TRBV28
size: -
J: TRBJ1-2
D: -
DNA: TGTGCCAGCAGCGCAAGCGGCGGAGGATATGGCTACACCTTC
CDR3: CASSASGGGYGYTF

V: TRBV4-2
size: -
J: TRBJ1-3
D: -
DNA: TGTGCCAGCAGCCCCAAATCGGCAGGGTCTGGAAACACCATATATTTT
CDR3: CASSPKSAGSGNTIYF

V: TRBV4-1
size: -
J: TRBJ2-3
D: TRBD1
DNA: TGCGCCAGCAGCCGCGAGGGGGCTCGTGCAGATACGCAGTATTTT
CDR3: CASSREGARADTQYF

V: TRBV11-2
size: -
J: TRBJ1-6
D: -
DNA: TGTGCCAGCAGCGTTGGTTTGGGCCGCCATTCACCCCTCCACTTT
CDR3: CASSVGLGRHSPLHF

V: TRBV6-5
size: -
J: TRBJ2-2
D: TRBD2
DNA: TGTGCCAGCAGTAGCGGGAGTGGGGGCACCGGGGAGCTGTTTTTT
CDR3: CASSSGSGGTGELFF

V: TRBV10-3
size: -
J: TRBJ1-2
D: -
DNA: TGTGCCATCAGTGAGCGCAGCGGGGATGGCTACACCTTC
CDR3: CAISERSGDGYTF

V: TRBV29-1
size: -
J: TRBJ1-6
D: -
DNA: -
CDR3: CSAGTGGPPRNRDSLYCCNSPLHF

V: TRBV4-1
size: -
J: TRBJ2-3
D: TRBD2
DNA: TGCGCCAGCAGCCAAGTATTCCTAGCGGGGGGCACAGATACGCAGTATTTT
CDR3: CASSQVFLAGGTDTQYF